The 23 T cell receptor beta chains in this list originate from one sample, sequenced in a study of blood T cells in healthy people across ages. The second PCR ran about 6 to 12 cycles with a sample-barcoded 5' primer and J-beta primers. TCRdb re-derived calls from the 5' RACE reads in MiXCR, one entry per CDR3 protein. The sample holds more than 1,000,000 distinct CDR3 sequences, almost 25% seen once. These data are also associated with another study on T cells of mothers and their children.

Material: blood. Every receptor here comes from a girl between 2 and 10 years old in good health.

This clonotype was seen a few times. V and J are TRBV6-2 or TRBV6-3 and TRBJ2-4; 9 bases are a match to TRBD1. Germline loops: CDR1 MNHEY, CDR2 SVGEGT. The CDR3 has 12 residues. Trimming cost V 10 bases and J 6 bases; bases outside gene matches: 4. In DNA form, the CDR3 reads TGTGCCACGGGACAGGGACCAAACATTCAGTACTTC. Protein: CATGQGPNIQYF.

This chain joins TRBV6-5 and TRBJ2-7; D unclear. The CDR3 is 15 amino acids. Germline CDR1 and CDR2: MNHEY and SVGAGI. The V end lost 4 bases, the J end lost 5 bases, and 18 bases lay between the germline ends. The CDR3 nucleotides read TGTGCCAGCAGTTCCCTTGAAGGGTGGCTAGACGAGCAGTACTTC. Protein product: CASSSLEGWLDEQYF.

This clonotype was recorded a few times. This chain links TRBV4-1 with TRBJ1-1; D is possibly TRBD1 (5 bases). The germline V gene has CDR1 MGHRA and CDR2 YSYEKL. The CDR3 has 15 residues. Trimming left V 1 base short and J 0 bases short, with 9 bases between. The CDR3 reads CASSQVRQMNTEAFF. CDR3 DNA: TGCGCCAGCAGCCAAGTAAGACAGATGAACACTGAAGCTTTCTTT.

The sample holds a few counts of this clonotype. The chain joins TRBV7-8 to TRBJ2-5, with 7 bases matching TRBD1. Unmatched junction bases numbered 8, after V lost 5 bases and J lost 5 bases. Germline lookup yields CDR1 SGHVS and CDR2 FQNEAQ. This CDR3 region has 14 residues. CDR3 protein: CASSRKGANETQYF. The CDR3 DNA follows: TGTGCCAGCAGCCGCAAGGGGGCCAACGAGACCCAGTACTTC.

V gene TRBV11-2 combines with J gene TRBJ2-5; the D gene could be TRBD1 or TRBD2 (5 bases each). The J call may be wrong; the DNA end is better matched by TRBJ2-1. The CDR3 is 16 amino acids. CDR1 and CDR2 from the germline V gene are SGHAT and FQNNGV. The CDR3 sequence is CASSFARTGPGDEQFF. The CDR3 DNA follows: TGTGCCAGCAGCTTCGCTCGAACGGGGCCCGGCGATGAGCAGTTCTTC.

As regards this clonotype: One end of the junction fails to match germline, which may point to a read error. V is TRBV9 and J is TRBJ2-5; 7 bases are a match to TRBD2. TRBJ2-1 explains the end of the DNA better; the J call may be wrong. Germline values: CDR1 SGDLS, CDR2 YYNGEE. The CDR3 covers 16 residues. As DNA, the CDR3 is TGTGTCAGCAGCGTAGCCATTGGTGGGGGGGTCCCCGTTCAGTTCTTC. Protein product: CVSSVAIGGGVPVQFF.

J is TRBJ1-2 and V is TRBV5-1, with a tentative D call TRBD1 (5 bases). The ends were cut back, 4 bases at V and 6 bases at J, with 19 bases in the middle. In germline, CDR1 is SGHRS, CDR2 YFSETQ. The CDR3 is made up of 15 amino acids. The CDR3 DNA sequence: TGCGCCAGCAGCCGGGACCTCCCCGGTTGGGATGGCTACACCTTC. Its translation is CASSRDLPGWDGYTF.

The V call is TRBV21-1, the J call TRBJ2-5; no check of the table's D call, TRBD1, against the DNA was made. TRBV21-1 is annotated as a pseudogene. The CDR3 has 15 amino acids. The CDR3 is CASSRDRVKNNEQYF. The CDR3 nucleotides are TGTGCCAGCAGCCGCGACAGGGTTAAGAACAATGAGCAGTACTTC.

This clonotype was recorded a few times. The chain carries TRBV6-5 and TRBJ1-4, with TRBD1 identical over 9 bases. The CDR3 covers 14 residues. CDR1 is MNHEY and CDR2 is SVGAGI in the germline V gene. With V trimmed by 6 bases and J by 11 bases, 10 bases remained unmatched. Here the CDR3 reads CASRTQGAREKLFF. CDR3 DNA sequence: TGTGCCAGCAGAACACAGGGGGCGCGAGAGAAACTGTTTTTT.

This chain joins TRBV7-2 and TRBJ1-5; no definite D call. The CDR3 totals 16 residues. The V and J ends lost 4 bases and 9 bases respectively, with 22 bases between them. The germline V gene encodes CDR1 SGHTA and CDR2 FQGNSA. The CDR3 protein is CASSSSGNPSGPPQHF. The CDR3, as DNA: TGTGCCAGCAGCTCCTCTGGGAACCCCTCGGGTCCGCCCCAGCATTTT.

V gene TRBV12-3 or TRBV12-4 combines with J gene TRBJ2-5, with 8 bases aligning to TRBD2. The J call may not be correct, given that the DNA end is closer to TRBJ2-1. This CDR3 spans 15 amino acids. The CDR3 is CASSFGRGVDNEQFF. In DNA form, the CDR3 reads TGTGCCAGCAGTTTCGGGCGGGGGGTCGACAATGAGCAGTTCTTC.

This clonotype occurred a few times. This chain joins TRBV4-3 and TRBJ1-1; TRBD1 matches at 9 bases. V was pared by 0 bases and J by 4 bases, with 3 bases of the junction left unmatched. Germline lookup yields CDR1 LGHNA and CDR2 YSLEER. The CDR3 is made up of 15 amino acids. The CDR3 reads CASSQDRQGGTEAFF. The DNA for the CDR3 is TGCGCCAGCAGCCAAGATCGACAGGGGGGCACTGAAGCTTTCTTT.

The V gene is TRBV29-1, the J gene TRBJ2-1; 11 bases map to TRBD2. CDR3 length: 14 amino acids. Germline values: CDR1 SQVTM, CDR2 ANQGSEA. Trimming took 7 bases from V and 5 from J; bases not matched to a gene: 7. The CDR3 loop is CSGYSGRDDNEQFF. The CDR3 DNA reads as TGCAGCGGATATAGCGGGAGGGACGACAATGAGCAGTTCTTC.

The CDR3 coding sequence is TGCGCCAGCAGCCCAGACAATTTAGACTCCGGGGCCAACGTCCTGACTTTC. Its translation is CASSPDNLDSGANVLTF. The chain joins TRBV5-1 to TRBJ2-6; no clear D. The length of the CDR3 is 17 residues. CDR1 SGHRS and CDR2 YFSETQ come from the germline V gene. Between the trimmed V and J ends, which lost 4 bases and 4 bases, there was a span of 18 bases.

The chain is built from TRBV5-5 and TRBJ1-1; D uncertain. Germline assignment: CDR1 SGHKS and CDR2 YYEKEE (reference sequence). The CDR3 covers 15 residues. V gave up 2 bases and J gave up 0 bases, with 11 bases separating them. CDR3 in amino acids: CASSFVREMNTEAFF. The CDR3 bases are TGTGCCAGCAGCTTTGTGAGGGAAATGAACACTGAAGCTTTCTTT. The entire variable domain, with the rest obtained from reference TRBV5-5 and TRBJ1-1, is as follows: DAGVTQSPTHLIKTRGQQVTLRCSPISGHKSVSWYQQVLGQGPQFIFQYYEKEERGRGNFPDRFSARQFPNYSSELNVNALLLGDSALYLCASSFVREMNTEAFFGQGTRLTVV.

CDR3 residues: CASTKRPFPIQYF. CDR3 DNA sequence: TGTGCCAGCACCAAACGGCCCTTTCCCATTCAGTACTTC. J is TRBJ2-4 and V is TRBV12-3 or TRBV12-4; no clear D. The germline V and J ends were trimmed by 7 bases and 9 bases, with 16 bases remaining between them. This CDR3 has 13 amino acids.

The chain combines TRBV5-4 with TRBJ1-4; maybe TRBD1 (6 bases). CDR1 and CDR2 from the germline V gene are SGHNT and YYREEE (reference sequence). CDR3 length equals 15 residues. V was cut by 4 bases and J by 3 bases, with 13 bases left in between. The CDR3 region has the DNA TGTGCCAGCAGCCTGGCAGGGGCCTCTAATGAAAAACTGTTTTTT. Translated, it gives CASSLAGASNEKLFF. Variable domain in full (rest from reference TRBV5-4 and TRBJ1-4): ETGVTQSPTHLIKTRGQQVTLRCSSQSGHNTVSWYQQALGQGPQFIFQYYREEENGRGNFPPRFSGLQFPNYSSELNVNALELDDSALYLCASSLAGASNEKLFFGSGTQLSVL.

The chain combines TRBV29-1 with TRBJ1-1; no clear D. The germline gives CDR1 SQVTM, CDR2 ANQGSEA. The germline V and J ends were trimmed by 7 bases and 0 bases, with 15 bases remaining between them. The CDR3 length is 14 residues. CDR3 DNA sequence: TGCAGCGCTTTTACCCCAGACATGAACACTGAAGCTTTCTTT. Translation: CSAFTPDMNTEAFF.

J is TRBJ2-2 and V is TRBV5-5; 9 positions match TRBD2. The CDR3 spans 16 residues. Germline V CDR1 and CDR2: SGHKS, YYEKEE (reference sequence). V shed 2 bases, J shed 5 bases, and the junction held 7 bases outside the gene matches. As DNA, the CDR3 is TGTGCCAGCAGCTTACAAAGCGGGGGGAAAACCGGGGAGCTGTTTTTT. It is translated as CASSLQSGGKTGELFF.

The chain has TRBV5-1 and TRBJ2-6; D not certain. Trimming took off 1 base at V and 0 bases at J, with 11 bases between the two ends. Per germline, CDR1 SGHRS and CDR2 YFSETQ. The CDR3 sequence is 17 residues long. The CDR3 sequence: CASSLIGHSSGANVLTF. The DNA of the CDR3 is TGCGCCAGCAGCTTGATCGGGCACAGCTCTGGGGCCAACGTCCTGACTTTC.

Written as DNA, the CDR3 is TGTGCCAGCAGCCTCACCAGAGCAGAAGAGACCCAGTACTTC. Encoded protein: CASSLTRAEETQYF. This chain links TRBV7-2 with TRBJ2-5; D is undetermined. CDR1 SGHTA and CDR2 FQGNSA come from the germline V gene. This CDR3 spans 14 amino acids. The germline V and J ends were trimmed by 5 bases and 3 bases, with 13 bases remaining between them.

The genes are TRBV20-1 and TRBJ2-5; D possibly matches TRBD1 or TRBD2 (5 bases each). CDR3 length: 15 residues. Germline V gene lookup returns CDR1 DFQATT and CDR2 SNEGSKA (reference sequence). Trimming removed 0 bases at V and 5 bases at J, with 16 bases between. CDR3 region: CSARDQGVVVETQYF. The CDR3 region has the DNA TGCAGTGCTAGAGATCAGGGAGTAGTAGTTGAGACCCAGTACTTC.

This clonotype was recorded a few times. The rearrangement uses TRBV4-3 and TRBJ1-1; tentative D call: TRBD1 (6 bases). The CDR3 consists of 15 residues. V lost 1 base, J lost 5 bases, and 14 bases lay in between. Per germline, CDR1 LGHNA and CDR2 YSLEER. CDR3 nucleotides: TGCGCCAGCAGCCAAGCCAGGGGCTCATTAACTGAAGCTTTCTTT. It codes for CASSQARGSLTEAFF.